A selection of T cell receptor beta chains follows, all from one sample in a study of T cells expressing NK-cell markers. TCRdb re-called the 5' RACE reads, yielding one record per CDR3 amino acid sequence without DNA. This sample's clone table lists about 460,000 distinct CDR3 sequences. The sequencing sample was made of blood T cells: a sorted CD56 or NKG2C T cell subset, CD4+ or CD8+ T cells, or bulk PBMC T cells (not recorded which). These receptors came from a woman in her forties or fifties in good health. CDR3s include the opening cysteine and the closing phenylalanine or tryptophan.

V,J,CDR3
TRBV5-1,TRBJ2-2,CASSLVGQSTGELFF
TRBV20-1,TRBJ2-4,CSARFWTVNKNIQYF
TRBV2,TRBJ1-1,CASSEQGVNTEAFF
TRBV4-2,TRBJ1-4,CASSPTTTGHGDEKLFF
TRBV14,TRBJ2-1,CASSHRTGLAGGLTHNEQFF
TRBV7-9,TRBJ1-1,CASSLARGASGEAFF
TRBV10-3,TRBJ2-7,CAISDSGRVTTYEQYF
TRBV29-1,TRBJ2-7,CSVLGQGYEQYF
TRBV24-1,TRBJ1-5,CATSPGTGGVGNQPQHF
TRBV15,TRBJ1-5,CATGKGSSGNQPQHF
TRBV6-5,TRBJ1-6,CARRDTKNSPLHF
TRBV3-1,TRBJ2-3,CASSQRGLAPDTQYF
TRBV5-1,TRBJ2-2,CASSAGRTGNTGELFF
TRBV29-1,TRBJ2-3,CSVVWGSDTQYF
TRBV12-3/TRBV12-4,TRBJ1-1,CASSPNTNRASSEAFF
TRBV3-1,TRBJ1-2,CASSQDLGRGATYGYTF
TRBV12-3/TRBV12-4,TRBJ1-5,CASSWAPNQPQHF
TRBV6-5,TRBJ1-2,CASIATGKVNGYTF
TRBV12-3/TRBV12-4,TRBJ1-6,CASSPPEMRSPLHF
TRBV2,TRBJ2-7,CASSEQRSSYEQYF
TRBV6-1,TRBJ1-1,CASSERQLNTEAFF
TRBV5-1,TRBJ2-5,CASSPIRGETQYF
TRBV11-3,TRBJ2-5,CASSRTPGTVETQYF
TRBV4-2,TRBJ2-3,CASSQDLRVGGSGTDTQYF
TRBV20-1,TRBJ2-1,CSAREPIGAGYNEQFF
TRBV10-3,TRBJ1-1,CATQTGDGTEAFF
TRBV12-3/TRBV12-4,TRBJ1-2,CASSPTQGPYGYTF
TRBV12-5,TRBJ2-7,CASGFDGEQYF
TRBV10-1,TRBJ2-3,CASMGTSGRADPDTQYF
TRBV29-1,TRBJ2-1,CSAYRASGRGAYNEQFF
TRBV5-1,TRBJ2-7,CASSLDASEFEEQYF
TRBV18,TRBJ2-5,CASSSRDFGTQYF
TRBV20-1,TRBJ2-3,CSAQSDADTQYF
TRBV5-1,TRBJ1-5,CASSLEGTGGIQHF
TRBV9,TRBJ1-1,CASSAGRGNTEAFF
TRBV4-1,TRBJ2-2,CASSQPPDRVSGLANTGELFF
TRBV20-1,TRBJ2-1,CSARHSGLAGSRSYNEQFF
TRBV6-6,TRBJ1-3,CASGNPTSGNTIYF
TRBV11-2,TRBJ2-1,CASSLERQGSNEQFF
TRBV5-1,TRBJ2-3,CASTLGASGRFSDTQYF
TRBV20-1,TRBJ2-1,CSARDLVTYNEQFF
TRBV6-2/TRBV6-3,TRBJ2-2,CASSHIAGGLTGELFF
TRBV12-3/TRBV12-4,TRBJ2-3,CASSWSSGRADTQYF
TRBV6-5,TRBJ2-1,CASSLRGLGNEQFF
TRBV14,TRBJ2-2,CASSHRAGPNTGELFF
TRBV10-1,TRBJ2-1,CANVRGQPYNEQFF
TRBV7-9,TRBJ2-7,CASSLARAGFGPGVYEQYF
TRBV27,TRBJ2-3,CATWRPGRLTDTQYF
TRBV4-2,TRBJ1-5,CASSQAPRSNQPQHF
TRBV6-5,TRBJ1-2,CASSEDRAYGYTF
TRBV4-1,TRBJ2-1,CASSHPIAGGPYNEQFF
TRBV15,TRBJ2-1,CATSRADRRSSYNEQFF
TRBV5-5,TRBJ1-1,CASSPMTAAGAFF
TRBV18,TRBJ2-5,CASSPLGQGPQETQYF
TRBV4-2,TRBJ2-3,CASSQGAAGGNADTQYF
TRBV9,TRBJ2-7,CASSVGSGLNTGEQYF
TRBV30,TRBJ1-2,CACPRKTSNYGYTF
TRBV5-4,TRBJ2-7,CASSPGQGRSEQYF
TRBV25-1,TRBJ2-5,CASLAGRQETQYF